The rows below give T cell receptor beta chains drawn from one sample of a study of control samples from healthy donors and cancer patients. Produced via immunoSEQ multiplex PCR; TCRdb's table is partial and in-frame only. The sample yields 85,000 to 95,000 clones, roughly 90% seen once. The sample consisted of blood. Source of these receptors: a woman aged 25-40 years in good health. CDR3s include the opening cysteine and the closing phenylalanine or tryptophan. D genes are given only for firm matches. Not all rows give a size; the values are once, few, many and, for expanded clones, a class.

clone size	V gene	D gene	J gene	CDR3 DNA	CDR3 protein
.	TRBV18	.	TRBJ2-1	TGTGCCAGCTCACCACCGATACAACACGACTCCTACAATGAGCAGTTCTTC	CASSPPIQHDSYNEQFF
.	TRBV3-1/TRBV3-2	.	TRBJ1-2	TGTGCCAGCGGTTCCAGGGGCCCTAACTATGGCTACACCTTC	CASGSRGPNYGYTF
.	TRBV25-1	TRBD1	TRBJ2-7	TGTGCCAGCAGAAAGACAGGGGGCGAGCAGTACTTC	CASRKTGGEQYF
.	TRBV3-1/TRBV3-2	TRBD2	TRBJ2-1	TGTGCCAGCAGCCCTCTAGCGGGGTTGGGGAATGAGCAGTTCTTC	CASSPLAGLGNEQFF
.	TRBV7-2	.	TRBJ2-2	TGTGCCAGCAGCTTGCAGGGGCCCATCACCGGGGAGCTGTTTTTT	CASSLQGPITGELFF
.	TRBV3-1/TRBV3-2	.	TRBJ1-4	TGTGCCAGCAGCCAAGGGCGTGAAAAACTGTTTTTT	CASSQGREKLFF
.	TRBV9	.	TRBJ1-1	TGTGCCAGCAGCGCCCCCAGCACTGAAGCTTTCTTT	CASSAPSTEAFF
once	TRBV7-2	.	TRBJ2-7	TGTGCCAGCAGCTTATCAGGGTCCTACGAGCAGTACTTC	CASSLSGSYEQYF
few	TRBV7-9	.	TRBJ1-1	TGTGCCAGCAGCATCGGGGCCTCGAACACTGAAGCTTTCTTT	CASSIGASNTEAFF
.	TRBV7-9	.	TRBJ1-1	TGTGCCAGCAGCCCCGACGGTAGGGCAGGGTGTTTCTTT	CASSPDGRAGCFF
.	TRBV19	TRBD1	TRBJ1-5	TGTGCCAGTAGTCCAGACAGGGGCTATCAGCCCCAGCATTTT	CASSPDRGYQPQHF
few	TRBV18	.	TRBJ1-3	TGTGCCAGCTCGGGGACGAGCTCTGGAAACACCATATATTTT	CASSGTSSGNTIYF
.	TRBV27	.	TRBJ1-2	TGTGCCAGCAGTTTACGGTCGGGTGCCGGCTACACCTTC	CASSLRSGAGYTF
.	TRBV6-6	.	TRBJ1-2	TGTGCCAGCAGTCCCACAGCGGACTATGGCTACACCTTC	CASSPTADYGYTF
.	TRBV6-5	.	TRBJ1-2	TGTGCCAGCACCGATACGGACAGCCCTAACTATGGCTACACCTTC	CASTDTDSPNYGYTF
.	TRBV5-1	.	TRBJ1-6	TGCGCCAGCAGCCCGGCCGGTAATTCACCCCTCCACTTT	CASSPAGNSPLHF
.	TRBV19	.	TRBJ2-1	TGTGCCAGTAGTACGGGGGTCCCCTACAATGAGCAGTTCTTC	CASSTGVPYNEQFF
once	TRBV6-5	.	TRBJ2-1	TGTGCCAGCAGTTACTCGGCCAATGAGCAGTTCTTC	CASSYSANEQFF
.	TRBV19	.	TRBJ2-4	TGTGCCAGTAGTCCGGCGGAGCGGCTAAACATTCAGTACTTC	CASSPAERLNIQYF
.	TRBV11-2	.	TRBJ2-3	TGTGCCAGCAGCGCCTCCCGGGCCCCAGCCATAGATACGCAGTATTTT	CASSASRAPAIDTQYF
.	TRBV28	.	TRBJ1-5	TGTGCCAGCAGCCCCCGAGAGGATCAGCCCCAGCATTTT	CASSPREDQPQHF
.	TRBV19	TRBD1	TRBJ1-5	TGTGCCAGTAGTAGGGGGACAGGGGACAATCAGCCCCAGCATTTT	CASSRGTGDNQPQHF
.	TRBV7-9	TRBD2	TRBJ2-1	TGTGCCAGCACCCCCGGGACTAGCGGGAAAAATGAGCAGTTCTTC	CASTPGTSGKNEQFF
once	TRBV6-5	.	TRBJ2-1	TGTGCCAGCAGCGCGAATCCCGACGGGGACAATGAGCAGTTCTTC	CASSANPDGDNEQFF
once	TRBV6-4	TRBD1	TRBJ2-1	TGTGCCAGCAGCAGGACAGGGGCAGATAATGAGCAGTTCTTC	CASSRTGADNEQFF
.	TRBV27	.	TRBJ2-7	TGTGCCAGCAGTCCCTACACAAGCCCCTACGAGCAGTACTTC	CASSPYTSPYEQYF
.	TRBV6-5	.	TRBJ1-3	TGTGCCAGCAGTCAGACACAGGGAGCTGGAAACACCATATATTTT	CASSQTQGAGNTIYF
.	TRBV6-1	.	TRBJ1-6	TGTGCCAGCAGTCAGGCGGGGGAGAATTCACCCCTCCACTTT	CASSQAGENSPLHF
.	TRBV5-4	.	TRBJ1-2	TGTGCCAGCAGCTTGGACAGTCGGAACTATGGCTACACCTTC	CASSLDSRNYGYTF
.	TRBV30	.	TRBJ1-6	TGTGCCTGGAACAGCCAGGGGCGCTCACCCCTCCACTTT	CAWNSQGRSPLHF
.	TRBV5-1	.	TRBJ2-7	TGCGCCAGCAGCTCGGCGGGTAGGGTATACGAGCAGTACTTC	CASSSAGRVYEQYF
.	TRBV11-1	.	TRBJ2-7	TGTGCCAGCAGCCCCCAGGCCGAGAATCAGTACTTC	CASSPQAENQYF
.	TRBV3-1/TRBV3-2	.	TRBJ2-5	TGTGCCAGCAGCCAAGAATCCACGGAGACCCAGTACTTC	CASSQESTETQYF
.	TRBV19	TRBD1	TRBJ1-1	TGTGCCACTTCAGGACAGGGGTCTGAAGCTTTCTTT	CATSGQGSEAFF
.	TRBV19	.	TRBJ1-5	TGTGCCAGTAGTACGACCAGGAATCAGCCCCAGCATTTT	CASSTTRNQPQHF
.	TRBV3-1/TRBV3-2	.	TRBJ1-4	TGTGCCAGCAGCCAAAGGGCCAGGGACGAAAAACTGTTTTTT	CASSQRARDEKLFF
few	TRBV5-4	TRBD1	TRBJ1-2	TGTGCCAGCACGACAGGGGAGGTCTATGGCTACACCTTC	CASTTGEVYGYTF
once	TRBV5-4	.	TRBJ2-3	TGTGCCAGCAGCGTGGACCTAATATACGGCACAGATACGCAGTATTTT	CASSVDLIYGTDTQYF
.	TRBV3-1/TRBV3-2	.	TRBJ2-3	TGTGCCAGCAGCCAAGGTTTTGCTAGCCTCACAGATACGCAGTATTTT	CASSQGFASLTDTQYF
.	TRBV11-2	.	TRBJ1-5	TGTGCCAGCAGCTCCTCAGGGTCCAATCAGCCCCAGCATTTT	CASSSSGSNQPQHF
.	TRBV27	.	TRBJ2-3	TGTGCCAGCAGTTCCCCCGGAGGCACGCAGTATTTT	CASSSPGGTQYF
.	TRBV4-1	.	TRBJ2-2	TGCGCCAGCAGCCAAGGAGTGATGGGAATTGTCACCGGGGAGCTGTTTTTT	CASSQGVMGIVTGELFF
.	TRBV19	.	TRBJ1-5	TGTGCCAGTAGTATCCTCCAGGGAAGCAATCAGCCCCAGCATTTT	CASSILQGSNQPQHF
.	TRBV11-2	TRBD2	TRBJ2-5	TGTGCCAGCAGCTTAGATCCGGGGGGAGGAGAGACCCAGTACTTC	CASSLDPGGGETQYF
.	TRBV6-2/TRBV6-3	.	TRBJ1-6	TGTGCCAGCAGTTACATCCGGGACCCCAGTATATCACCCCTCCACTTT	CASSYIRDPSISPLHF
.	TRBV11-3	TRBD2	TRBJ2-3	TGTGCCAGCAGCTCCCTCCCGGGACTAGCCACGGTGTTT	CASSSLPGLATVF
.	TRBV28	.	TRBJ2-1	TGTGCCAGCAGTTTTATCCATGAGCAGTTCTTC	CASSFIHEQFF
once	TRBV6-4	.	TRBJ2-3	TGTGCCAGCAGTGAAGGGGCGAGCACAGATACGCAGTATTTT	CASSEGASTDTQYF
once	TRBV7-9	TRBD2	TRBJ2-1	TGTGCCAGCAGCCTTCTAGCGGCAGCAGGGAATGAGCAGTTCTTC	CASSLLAAAGNEQFF
.	TRBV7-9	.	TRBJ1-2	TGTGCCAGCAGCTCCAGGGGTGCAAACTATGGCTACACCTTC	CASSSRGANYGYTF
.	TRBV14	.	TRBJ1-6	TGTGCCAGCAGCCAAGAAAAGGGTTTTTCAAATTCACCCCTCCACTTT	CASSQEKGFSNSPLHF
.	TRBV6-4	TRBD2	TRBJ2-1	TGTGCCAGCAGTGACTCTGCTCGGGAGGGCCCTTACAATGAGCAGTTCTTC	CASSDSAREGPYNEQFF
.	TRBV2	.	TRBJ1-5	TGTGCCAGCAGTTTTCGGACGATGTCTTCGGGAGGTCAGCCCCAGCATTTT	CASSFRTMSSGGQPQHF